The rows below give T cell receptor beta chains drawn from one sample of a study of T-cell reconstitution after alpha-beta-depleted transplantation in children. TCRdb recomputed calls from the PCR reads with MiXCR, one row per CDR3 protein. This table has approximately 350,000 distinct CDR3 sequences, 16% appearing once. The sample here was PBMCs, mostly from graft donor cells, taken 360 days after TCRalphabeta/CD19-depleted stem cell transplant. The receptors were sampled from a male patient between 2 and 15 years old who had a stem cell transplant for acute lymphoblastic leukemia, so the T cells may come from the graft donor. The CDR3 runs from the conserved cysteine through the conserved F or W. A D gene is named only where the DNA matches it firmly. Clone size is shown for a subset of rows, as once, few, many or a class of expanded clone.

d_gene	abundance	v_gene	j_gene	CDR3aa	CDR3nt
NA	few	TRBV5-5	TRBJ2-4	CASSLGGGVAKNIQYF	TGTGCCAGCAGCTTGGGGGGGGGCGTAGCCAAAAACATTCAGTACTTC
NA	few	TRBV28	TRBJ2-5	CASSLFKRETQYF	TGTGCCAGCAGTTTATTCAAACGCGAGACCCAGTACTTC
NA	NA	TRBV4-1	TRBJ2-5	CASSQVRHETAQYF	TGCGCCAGCAGCCAAGTTAGACATGAGACGGCCCAGTACTTC
NA	NA	TRBV27	TRBJ2-7	CASSPLFGTVLYEQYF	TGTGCCAGCAGCCCCCTTTTCGGGACTGTTCTCTACGAGCAGTACTTC
NA	NA	TRBV6-5	TRBJ2-7	CASSYGREQYF	TGTGCCAGCAGTTACGGGCGCGAGCAGTACTTC
NA	many	TRBV10-3	TRBJ2-2	CAISLGNTGELFF	TGTGCCATCTCGTTAGGGAACACCGGGGAGCTGTTTTTT
NA	many	TRBV5-6	TRBJ2-3	CASSLGWDTQYF	TGTGCCAGCAGCTTGGGATGGGATACGCAGTATTTT
NA	NA	TRBV6-1	TRBJ1-1	CASSVHPRVTEAFF	TGTGCCAGCAGTGTACACCCCAGGGTCACTGAAGCTTTCTTT
NA	few	TRBV12-3/TRBV12-4	TRBJ2-1	CASMEGPSNEQFF	TGTGCCAGCATGGAGGGACCGAGCAATGAGCAGTTCTTC
NA	few	TRBV2	TRBJ2-7	CASSEAPTLSSYEQYF	TGTGCCAGCAGTGAAGCGCCGACACTTTCTTCCTACGAGCAGTACTTC